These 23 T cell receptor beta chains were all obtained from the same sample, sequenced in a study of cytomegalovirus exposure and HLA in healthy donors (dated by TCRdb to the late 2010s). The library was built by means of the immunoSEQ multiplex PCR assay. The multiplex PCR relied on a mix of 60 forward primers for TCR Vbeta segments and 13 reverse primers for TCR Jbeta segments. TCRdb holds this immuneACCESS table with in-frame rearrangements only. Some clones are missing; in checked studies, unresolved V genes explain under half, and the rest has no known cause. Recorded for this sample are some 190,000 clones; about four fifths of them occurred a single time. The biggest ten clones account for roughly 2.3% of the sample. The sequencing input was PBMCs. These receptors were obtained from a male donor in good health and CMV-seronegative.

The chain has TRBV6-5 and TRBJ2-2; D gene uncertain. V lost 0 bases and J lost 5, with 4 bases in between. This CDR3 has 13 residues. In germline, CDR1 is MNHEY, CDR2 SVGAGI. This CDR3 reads CASSYSATGELFF. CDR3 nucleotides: TGTGCCAGCAGTTACTCTGCGACCGGGGAGCTGTTTTTT.

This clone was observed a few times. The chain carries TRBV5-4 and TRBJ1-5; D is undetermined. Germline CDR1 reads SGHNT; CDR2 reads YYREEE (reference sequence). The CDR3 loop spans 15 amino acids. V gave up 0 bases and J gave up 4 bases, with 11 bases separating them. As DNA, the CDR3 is TGTGCCAGCAGCTTGGGTGGGTCGGGTAATCAGCCCCAGCATTTT. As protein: CASSLGGSGNQPQHF. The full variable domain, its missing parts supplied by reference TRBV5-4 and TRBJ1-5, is ETGVTQSPTHLIKTRGQQVTLRCSSQSGHNTVSWYQQALGQGPQFIFQYYREEENGRGNFPPRFSGLQFPNYSSELNVNALELDDSALYLCASSLGGSGNQPQHFGDGTRLSIL.

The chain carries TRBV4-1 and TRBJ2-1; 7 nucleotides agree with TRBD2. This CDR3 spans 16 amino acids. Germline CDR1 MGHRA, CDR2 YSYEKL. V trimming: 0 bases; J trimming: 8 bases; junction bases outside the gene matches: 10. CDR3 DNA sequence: TGCGCCAGCAGCCAAGATCTAAGGACTAGTTTTGATGAGCAGTTCTTC. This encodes CASSQDLRTSFDEQFF.

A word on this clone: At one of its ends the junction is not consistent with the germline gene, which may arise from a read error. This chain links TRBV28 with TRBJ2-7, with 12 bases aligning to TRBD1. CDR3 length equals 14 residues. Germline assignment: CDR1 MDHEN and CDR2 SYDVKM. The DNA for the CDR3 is TGTGCTAGCAGCCACGGGACAGGGGGCCACGAGCAGTACTTC. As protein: CASSHGTGGHEQYF.

CDR3 region: CASSTQAGVVTNEQFF. The CDR3 region has the DNA TGTGCCAGCAGCACGCAAGCGGGAGTAGTAACCAATGAGCAGTTCTTC. This rearrangement joins TRBV5-6 to TRBJ2-1; 8 positions agree with TRBD2. Germline CDR1 is SGHDT and CDR2 is YYEEEE. CDR3 length equals 16 residues. V lost 4 bases to trimming and J lost 6 bases; unmatched junction nucleotides: 12.

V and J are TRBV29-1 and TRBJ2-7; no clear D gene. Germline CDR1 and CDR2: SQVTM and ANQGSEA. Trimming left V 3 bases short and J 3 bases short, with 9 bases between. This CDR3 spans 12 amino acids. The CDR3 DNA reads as TGCAGCGTTGAGTTGCAGGACTACGAGCAGTACTTC. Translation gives CSVELQDYEQYF.

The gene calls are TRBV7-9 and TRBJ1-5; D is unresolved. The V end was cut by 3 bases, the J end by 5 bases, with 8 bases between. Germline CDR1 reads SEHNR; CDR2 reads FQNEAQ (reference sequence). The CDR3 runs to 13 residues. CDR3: CASSFEVDQPQHF. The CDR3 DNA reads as TGTGCCAGCAGCTTCGAGGTAGATCAGCCCCAGCATTTT.

CDR3 nucleotide sequence: TGTGCCAGCAGCCTCTTAGGGACAGCGAAGGGCGAGCAGTACTTC. This codes for CASSLLGTAKGEQYF. The rearrangement uses TRBV13 and TRBJ2-7; 7 nucleotides align to TRBD1. The CDR3 is 15 residues long. Germline V gene sequence: CDR1 PRHDT, CDR2 FYEKMQ (reference sequence). The junction had 13 bases not matched to a gene; V was cut back by 5 bases and J by 6 bases.

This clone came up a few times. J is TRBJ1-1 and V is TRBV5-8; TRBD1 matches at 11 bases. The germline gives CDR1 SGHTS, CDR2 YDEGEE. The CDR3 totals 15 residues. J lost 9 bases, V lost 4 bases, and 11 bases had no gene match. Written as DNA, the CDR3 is TGTGCCAGCAGCCTTAAGGACAGGGGGCTAGAACAAGCTTTCTTT. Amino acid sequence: CASSLKDRGLEQAFF.

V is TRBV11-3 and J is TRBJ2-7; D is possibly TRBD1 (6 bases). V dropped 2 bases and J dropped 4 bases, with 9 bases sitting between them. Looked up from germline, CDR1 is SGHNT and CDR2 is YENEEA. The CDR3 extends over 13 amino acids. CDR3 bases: TGTGCCAGCAGCTTAAGAAGGGGGTACGAGCAGTACTTC. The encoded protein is CASSLRRGYEQYF.

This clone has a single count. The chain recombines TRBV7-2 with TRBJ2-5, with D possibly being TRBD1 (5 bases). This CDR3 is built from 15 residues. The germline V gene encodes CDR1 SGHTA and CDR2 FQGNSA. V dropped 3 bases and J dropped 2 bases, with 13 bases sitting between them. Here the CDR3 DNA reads TGTGCCAGCAGCTTGGGGCAGGTGATACAAGAGACCCAGTACTTC. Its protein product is CASSLGQVIQETQYF.

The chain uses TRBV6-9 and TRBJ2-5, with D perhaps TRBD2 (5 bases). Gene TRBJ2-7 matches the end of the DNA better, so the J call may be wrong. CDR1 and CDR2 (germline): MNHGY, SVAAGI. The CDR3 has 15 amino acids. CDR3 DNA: TGTGCCAGCAGTTATAGCGCCGGGATCGAGTACGAGCAGTACTTC. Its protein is CASSYSAGIEYEQYF.

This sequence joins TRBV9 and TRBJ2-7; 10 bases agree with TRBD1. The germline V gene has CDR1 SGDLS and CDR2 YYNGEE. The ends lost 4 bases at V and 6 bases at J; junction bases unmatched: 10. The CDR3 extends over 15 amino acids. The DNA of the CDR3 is TGTGCCAGCAGCCCGGACCGGGACAGGGGACGCGAGCAGTACTTC. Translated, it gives CASSPDRDRGREQYF. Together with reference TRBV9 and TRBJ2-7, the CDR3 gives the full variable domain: DSGVTQTPKHLITATGQRVTLRCSPRSGDLSVYWYQQSLDQGLQFLIQYYNGEERAKGNILERFSAQQFPDLHSELNLSSLELGDSALYFCASSPDRDRGREQYFGPGTRLTVT.

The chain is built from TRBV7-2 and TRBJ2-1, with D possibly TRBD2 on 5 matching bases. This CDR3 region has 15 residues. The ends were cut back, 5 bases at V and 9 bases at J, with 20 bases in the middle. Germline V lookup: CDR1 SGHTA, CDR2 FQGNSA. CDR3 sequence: CASSLAIGGKSEQFF. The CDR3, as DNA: TGTGCCAGCAGCCTGGCCATAGGAGGCAAGAGTGAGCAGTTCTTC.

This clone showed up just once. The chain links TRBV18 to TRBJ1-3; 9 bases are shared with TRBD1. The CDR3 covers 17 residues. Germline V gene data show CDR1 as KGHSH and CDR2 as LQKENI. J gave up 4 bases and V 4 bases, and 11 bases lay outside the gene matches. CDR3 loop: CASSLRLTGGTGNTIYF. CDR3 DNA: TGTGCCAGCTCACTACGACTCACAGGGGGCACGGGAAACACCATATATTTT.

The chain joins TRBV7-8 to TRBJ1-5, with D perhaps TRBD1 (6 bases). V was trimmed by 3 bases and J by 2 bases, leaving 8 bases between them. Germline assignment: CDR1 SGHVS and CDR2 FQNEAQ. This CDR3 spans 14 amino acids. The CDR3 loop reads CASSFRGGNQPQHF. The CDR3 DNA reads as TGTGCCAGCAGCTTCAGGGGCGGCAATCAGCCCCAGCATTTT.

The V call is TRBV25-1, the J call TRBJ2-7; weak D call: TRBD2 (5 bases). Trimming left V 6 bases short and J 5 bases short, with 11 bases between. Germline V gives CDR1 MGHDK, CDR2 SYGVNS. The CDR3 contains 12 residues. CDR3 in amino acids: CASSPRTHEQYF. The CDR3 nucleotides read TGTGCCAGCAGCCCACGGACTCACGAGCAGTACTTC.

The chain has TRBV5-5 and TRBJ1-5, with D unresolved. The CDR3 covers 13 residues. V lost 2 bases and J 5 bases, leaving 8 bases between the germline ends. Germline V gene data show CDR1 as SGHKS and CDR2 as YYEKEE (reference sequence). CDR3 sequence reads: CASSFEGYQPQHF. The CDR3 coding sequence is TGTGCCAGCAGCTTTGAGGGTTATCAGCCCCAGCATTTT.

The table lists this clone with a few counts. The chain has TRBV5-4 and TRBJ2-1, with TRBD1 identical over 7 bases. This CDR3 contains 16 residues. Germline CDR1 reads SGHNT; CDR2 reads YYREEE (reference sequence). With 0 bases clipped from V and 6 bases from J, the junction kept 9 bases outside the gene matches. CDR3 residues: CASSLGVGTVLNEQFF. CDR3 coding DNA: TGTGCCAGCAGCTTGGGAGTCGGGACAGTCCTCAATGAGCAGTTCTTC.

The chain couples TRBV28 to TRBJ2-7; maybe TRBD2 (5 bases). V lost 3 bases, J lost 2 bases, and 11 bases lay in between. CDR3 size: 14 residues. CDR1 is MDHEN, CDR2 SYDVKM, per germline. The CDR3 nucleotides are TGTGCCAGCAGTTTGCCGGGGATCACCTACGAGCAGTACTTC. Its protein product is CASSLPGITYEQYF. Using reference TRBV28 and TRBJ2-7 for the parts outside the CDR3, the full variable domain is DVKVTQSSRYLVKRTGEKVFLECVQDMDHENMFWYRQDPGLGLRLIYFSYDVKMKEKGDIPEGYSVSREKKERFSLILESASTNQTSMYLCASSLPGITYEQYFGPGTRLTVT.

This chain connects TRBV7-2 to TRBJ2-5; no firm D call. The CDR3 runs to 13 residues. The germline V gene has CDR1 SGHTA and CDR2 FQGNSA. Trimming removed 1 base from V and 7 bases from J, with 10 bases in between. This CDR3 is CASSLEEQSTQYF. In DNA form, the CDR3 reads TGTGCCAGCAGCTTAGAGGAACAGTCGACCCAGTACTTC.

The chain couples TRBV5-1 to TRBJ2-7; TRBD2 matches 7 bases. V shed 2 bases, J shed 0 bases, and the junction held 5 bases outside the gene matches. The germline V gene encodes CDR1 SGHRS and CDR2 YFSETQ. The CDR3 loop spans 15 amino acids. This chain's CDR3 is CASSFGAGASYEQYF. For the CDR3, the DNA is TGCGCCAGCAGCTTCGGGGCGGGAGCCTCCTACGAGCAGTACTTC. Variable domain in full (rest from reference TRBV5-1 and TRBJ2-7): KAGVTQTPRYLIKTRGQQVTLSCSPISGHRSVSWYQQTPGQGLQFLFEYFSETQRNKGNFPGRFSGRQFSNSRSEMNVSTLELGDSALYLCASSFGAGASYEQYFGPGTRLTVT.

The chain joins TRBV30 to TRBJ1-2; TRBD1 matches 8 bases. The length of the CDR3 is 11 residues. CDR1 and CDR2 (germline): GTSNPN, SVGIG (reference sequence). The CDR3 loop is CGTGNNYGYTF. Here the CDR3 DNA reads TGTGGGACAGGGAATAACTATGGCTACACCTTC.